These 20 T cell receptor beta chains were all obtained from the same sample, sequenced in a study of PD-1 blockade in mismatch repair-deficient tumors. Method: immunoSEQ multiplex PCR; TCRdb's copy keeps in-frame clones and lacks some. The sample lists about 49,000 clones; under 85% were seen once. Sequenced material: PBMCs, taken before pembrolizumab treatment. The receptors stem from an adult with mismatch repair-deficient cancer.

The sample holds one count of this clone. The chain links TRBV19 to TRBJ2-7, with 10 positions matching TRBD1. In germline, CDR1 is LNHDA, CDR2 SQIVND (reference sequence). V shed 5 bases and J 6 bases; nucleotides not matched to a gene: 7. The CDR3 has 14 residues. The CDR3 spells CASSRGQGLSEQYF. CDR3 in DNA: TGTGCCAGTAGTCGGGGACAGGGGCTTTCCGAGCAGTACTTC.

This chain joins TRBV2 and TRBJ1-5; TRBD1 might be the D (5 bases). Germline lookup yields CDR1 SNHLY and CDR2 FYNNEI. Trimming cost V 0 bases and J 9 bases, with 9 bases left between them. CDR3 length: 13 amino acids. CDR3 region: CASSEAGVAPQHF. The CDR3 coding sequence is TGTGCCAGCAGTGAAGCGGGGGTAGCGCCCCAGCATTTT.

The chain joins TRBV27 to TRBJ2-7; 10 positions match TRBD2. V dropped 7 bases and J dropped 3; count of bases not matched to a gene: 6. The CDR3 length is 14 residues. Germline V gives CDR1 MNHEY, CDR2 SMNVEV (reference sequence). CDR3 sequence: CASIPSSGSYEQYF. The DNA of the CDR3 is TGTGCCAGCATTCCTTCTAGCGGGAGCTACGAGCAGTACTTC.

The J gene is TRBJ2-7, the V gene TRBV4-1; no definite D call. The CDR3 extends over 14 amino acids. Trimming pared 2 bases from V and 0 bases from J, leaving 8 bases between. From germline, CDR1 is MGHRA and CDR2 YSYEKL. The CDR3 DNA reads TGCGCCAGCAGCCAACCACAAGACTCCTACGAGCAGTACTTC. Translated: CASSQPQDSYEQYF.

The J gene is TRBJ1-5, the V gene TRBV5-1; D not resolved. Germline V CDR1 and CDR2: SGHRS, YFSETQ. This CDR3 is built from 17 residues. V lost 3 bases to trimming and J lost 8 bases, with 24 bases between them. The CDR3 reads CASSSPLGDGPLKPQHF. CDR3 DNA: TGCGCCAGCAGCTCTCCCCTAGGTGACGGACCTCTAAAGCCCCAGCATTTT.

The chain is built from TRBV7-5 and TRBJ1-1. TRBV7-5 is flagged as a pseudogene. This CDR3 contains 14 residues. CDR3 nucleotides: TGTGCCAGAAGCTTAGAGGGTAGCGGCACTGAAGCTTTCTTT. It is translated as CARSLEGSGTEAFF.

In regard to this clone: The sample holds other DNA sequences that translate to the same CDR3. The rearrangement uses TRBV9 and TRBJ2-3; D perhaps matches TRBD2 (5 bases). The CDR3 has 13 amino acids. In germline, CDR1 is SGDLS, CDR2 YYNGEE. V lost 0 bases, J lost 3 bases, and 5 bases lay in between. CDR3 nucleotide sequence: TGTGCCAGCAGCGTAGGAGGGACAGATACGCAGTATTTT. Translating it yields CASSVGGTDTQYF.

The sample holds one count of this clone. The chain combines TRBV29-1 with TRBJ2-7, with a weak D call TRBD2 (5 bases). The germline V gene has CDR1 SQVTM and CDR2 ANQGSEA. This CDR3 has 15 residues. The V gene lost 2 bases and the J gene lost 7 bases, with 21 bases spanning the gap. CDR3 sequence: CSVETSPREGLEQYF. CDR3 DNA: TGCAGCGTTGAAACTTCCCCTCGAGAGGGTCTGGAGCAGTACTTC.

This sequence joins TRBV12-5 and TRBJ1-5; D unresolved. Germline CDR1 reads LGHNT; CDR2 reads FRNRAP. Trimming stripped 6 bases from V and 4 bases from J, with 13 bases between. This CDR3 region has 14 residues. The CDR3 DNA follows: TGTGCTAGTGGACCCCCTGACGGGAATCAGCCCCAGCATTTT. Its protein product is CASGPPDGNQPQHF.

This chain uses TRBV5-1 with TRBJ1-4; D gene uncertain. This CDR3 is built from 14 residues. Looked up from germline, CDR1 is SGHRS and CDR2 is YFSETQ. Trimming stripped 2 bases from V and 8 bases from J, with 13 bases between. This chain's CDR3 is CASSFSGSEEKLFF. Here the CDR3 DNA reads TGCGCCAGCAGCTTCAGCGGTAGTGAAGAAAAACTGTTTTTT.

This clone showed up just once. The J gene is TRBJ2-3, the V gene TRBV5-1, with 7 bases fitting TRBD2. The CDR3 consists of 15 residues. Germline CDR1 and CDR2: SGHRS and YFSETQ. The junction had 2 bases not matched to a gene; V was cut back by 0 bases and J by 1 base. The CDR3 coding sequence is TGCGCCAGCAGCTTGGATGGGGGGGGCACAGATACGCAGTATTTT. The encoded protein is CASSLDGGGTDTQYF.

The genes are TRBV21-1 and TRBJ2-7; the table's D call, TRBD1, was not checked against the DNA. TRBV21-1 is assigned pseudogene status. The CDR3 totals 16 residues. The CDR3 spells CASGLALDRASYEQYF. In DNA, the CDR3 is TGTGCCAGCGGACTCGCGTTGGACAGGGCTTCCTACGAGCAGTACTTC.

This clone was seen a few times. The chain employs TRBV7-9 and TRBJ1-2; TRBD1 aligns across 7 bases. J was trimmed by 8 bases and V by 7 bases; bases with no gene match: 7. The germline V gene has CDR1 SEHNR and CDR2 FQNEAQ (reference sequence). There are 12 residues in the CDR3. CDR3 amino acids: CASITGDGGYTF. CDR3 nucleotides: TGTGCCAGCATCACAGGGGATGGGGGCTACACCTTC.

This sequence joins TRBV27 and TRBJ2-7; 7 bases are shared with TRBD1. With V trimmed by 2 bases and J by 2 bases, 6 bases remained unmatched. The germline V gene encodes CDR1 MNHEY and CDR2 SMNVEV (reference sequence). CDR3 length: 15 amino acids. DNA of the CDR3: TGTGCCAGCAGTTTAGCACAGGGGCTACCCTACGAGCAGTACTTC. Amino acid sequence: CASSLAQGLPYEQYF.

V usage is TRBV4-2 and J usage is TRBJ1-3, with D maybe TRBD1 (6 bases). The germline gives CDR1 LGHNA, CDR2 YNFKEQ. Trimming pared 0 bases from V and 0 bases from J, leaving 9 bases between. The CDR3 is 16 amino acids. The CDR3 reads CASSQERGGSGNTIYF. In DNA form, the CDR3 reads TGTGCCAGCAGCCAAGAGCGAGGGGGCTCTGGAAACACCATATATTTT.

The chain links TRBV6-1 to TRBJ1-5, with 7 bases aligning to TRBD1. Germline V gene sequence: CDR1 MNHNS, CDR2 SASEGT. V trimming: 1 base; J trimming: 7 bases; junction bases outside the gene matches: 7. This CDR3 is built from 15 residues. The chain's CDR3 is CASSEEGANRQPQHF. Written as DNA, the CDR3 is TGTGCCAGCAGTGAAGAGGGGGCGAACAGGCAGCCCCAGCATTTT.

The V call is TRBV10-3, the J call TRBJ2-1, with TRBD1 as a possible D gene (6 bases). V was cut by 7 bases and J by 7 bases, with 11 bases left in between. CDR3 length equals 12 residues. Germline-derived CDR1 and CDR2 are ENHRY and SYGVKD. The DNA for the CDR3 is TGTGCCATCACAGGACAGCTTAATGAGCAGTTCTTC. The encoded protein is CAITGQLNEQFF.

The rearrangement uses TRBV19 and TRBJ1-2; 7 bases fit TRBD1. The CDR3 sequence is 17 residues long. J was trimmed by 0 bases and V by 7 bases; bases with no gene match: 14. Germline-derived CDR1 and CDR2 are LNHDA and SQIVND (reference sequence). CDR3 sequence reads: CASMDKTGSSANYGYTF. CDR3 sequence (DNA): TGTGCCAGTATGGATAAGACAGGGAGTTCGGCTAACTATGGCTACACCTTC.

The gene calls are TRBV7-9 and TRBJ2-7; D unresolved. The germline V gene encodes CDR1 SEHNR and CDR2 FQNEAQ (reference sequence). The CDR3 totals 14 residues. The V end was cut by 5 bases, the J end by 5 bases, with 16 bases between. The DNA for the CDR3 is TGTGCCAGCAGCCCGGGTGGGGATTTCGACGAGCAGTACTTC. Its translation is CASSPGGDFDEQYF.

The V gene is TRBV7-2, the J gene TRBJ2-3; maybe TRBD2 (6 bases). Between the trimmed V and J ends, which lost 4 bases and 5 bases, there was a span of 19 bases. Per the germline V gene, CDR1 is SGHTA and CDR2 is FQGNSA. The CDR3 loop spans 16 amino acids. CDR3 loop: CASSSLGRPLGDTQYF. In nucleotides, the CDR3 is TGTGCCAGCAGCTCCCTCGGGAGACCCCTGGGAGATACGCAGTATTTT.